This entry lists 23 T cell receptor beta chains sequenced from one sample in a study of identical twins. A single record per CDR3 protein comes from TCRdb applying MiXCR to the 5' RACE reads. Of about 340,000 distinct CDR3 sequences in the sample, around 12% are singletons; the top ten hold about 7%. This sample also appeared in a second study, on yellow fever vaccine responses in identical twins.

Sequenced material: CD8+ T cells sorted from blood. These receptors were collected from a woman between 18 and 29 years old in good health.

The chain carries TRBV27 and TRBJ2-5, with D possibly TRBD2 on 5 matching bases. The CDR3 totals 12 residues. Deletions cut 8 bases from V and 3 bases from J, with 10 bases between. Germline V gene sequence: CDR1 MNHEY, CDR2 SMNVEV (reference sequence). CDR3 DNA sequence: TGTGCCAGCGGAGGCAGAGAAGAGACCCAGTACTTC. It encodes CASGGREETQYF.

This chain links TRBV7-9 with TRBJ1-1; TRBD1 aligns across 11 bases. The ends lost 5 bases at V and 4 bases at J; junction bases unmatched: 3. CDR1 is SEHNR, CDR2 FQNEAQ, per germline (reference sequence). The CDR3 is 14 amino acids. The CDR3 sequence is CASSTGTGGTEAFF. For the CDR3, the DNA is TGTGCCAGCAGCACCGGGACAGGGGGCACTGAAGCTTTCTTT.

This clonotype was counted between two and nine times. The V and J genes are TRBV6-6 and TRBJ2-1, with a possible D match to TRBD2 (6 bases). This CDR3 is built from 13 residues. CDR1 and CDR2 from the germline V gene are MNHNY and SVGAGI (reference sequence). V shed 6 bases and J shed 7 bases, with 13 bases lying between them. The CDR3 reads CASSPGTGNEQFF. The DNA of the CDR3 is TGTGCCAGCAGCCCCGGGACTGGGAATGAGCAGTTCTTC.

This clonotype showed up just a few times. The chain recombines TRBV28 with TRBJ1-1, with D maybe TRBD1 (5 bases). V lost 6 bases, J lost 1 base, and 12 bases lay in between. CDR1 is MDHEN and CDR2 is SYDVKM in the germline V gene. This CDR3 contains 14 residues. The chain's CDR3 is CASSPTAKNTEAFF. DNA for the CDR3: TGTGCCAGCAGCCCGACAGCTAAGAACACTGAAGCTTTCTTT. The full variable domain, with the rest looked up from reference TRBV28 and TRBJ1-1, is DVKVTQSSRYLVKRTGEKVFLECVQDMDHENMFWYRQDPGLGLRLIYFSYDVKMKEKGDIPEGYSVSREKKERFSLILESASTNQTSMYLCASSPTAKNTEAFFGQGTRLTVV.

The CDR3 coding sequence is TGCGCCAGCAGCCAAGCTGGCTACCTATACAATGAGCAGTTCTTC. Protein sequence: CASSQAGYLYNEQFF. The V call is TRBV4-1, the J call TRBJ2-1; D is unresolved. Germline values: CDR1 MGHRA, CDR2 YSYEKL. Trimming shortened V by 1 base and J by 4 bases, and 11 bases separated the two germline ends. This CDR3 is built from 15 residues.

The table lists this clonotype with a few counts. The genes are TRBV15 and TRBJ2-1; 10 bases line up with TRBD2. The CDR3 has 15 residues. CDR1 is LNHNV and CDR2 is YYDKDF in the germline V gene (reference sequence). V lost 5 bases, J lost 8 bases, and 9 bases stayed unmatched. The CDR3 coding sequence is TGTGCCACCAGCGGGAGCGGGGGGGCCATCGATGAGCAGTTCTTC. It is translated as CATSGSGGAIDEQFF.

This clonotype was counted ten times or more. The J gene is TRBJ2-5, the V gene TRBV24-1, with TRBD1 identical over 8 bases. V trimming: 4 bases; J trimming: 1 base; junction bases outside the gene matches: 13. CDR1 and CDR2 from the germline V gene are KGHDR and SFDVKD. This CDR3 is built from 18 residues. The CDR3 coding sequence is TGTGCCACCAGTGACCCATCTGCACAGGGGGTCCTCCAAGAGACCCAGTACTTC. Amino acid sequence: CATSDPSAQGVLQETQYF.

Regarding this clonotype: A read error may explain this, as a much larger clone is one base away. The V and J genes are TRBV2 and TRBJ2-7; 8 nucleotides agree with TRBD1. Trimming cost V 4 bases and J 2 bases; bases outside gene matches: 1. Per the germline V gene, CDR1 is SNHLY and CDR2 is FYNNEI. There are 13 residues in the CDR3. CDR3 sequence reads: CASSGTGTYEQYF. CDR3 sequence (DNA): TGTGCCAGCAGTGGGACAGGGACCTACGAGCAGTACTTC.

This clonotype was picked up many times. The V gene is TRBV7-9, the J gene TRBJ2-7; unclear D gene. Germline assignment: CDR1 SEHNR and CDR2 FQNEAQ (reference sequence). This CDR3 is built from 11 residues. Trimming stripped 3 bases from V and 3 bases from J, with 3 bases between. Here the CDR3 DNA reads TGTGCCAGCAGCTTTGACTACGAGCAGTACTTC. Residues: CASSFDYEQYF.

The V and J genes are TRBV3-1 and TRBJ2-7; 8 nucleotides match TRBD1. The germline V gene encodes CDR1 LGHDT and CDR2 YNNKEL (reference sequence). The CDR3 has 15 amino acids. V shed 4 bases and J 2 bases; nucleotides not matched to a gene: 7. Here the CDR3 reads CASSLGTGDPYEQYF. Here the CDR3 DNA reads TGTGCCAGCAGCCTAGGGACAGGAGACCCCTACGAGCAGTACTTC.

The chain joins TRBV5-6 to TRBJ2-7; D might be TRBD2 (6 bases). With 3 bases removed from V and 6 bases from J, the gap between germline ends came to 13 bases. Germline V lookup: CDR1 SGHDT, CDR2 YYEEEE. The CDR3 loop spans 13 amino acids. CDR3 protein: CASSSGDFCEQYF. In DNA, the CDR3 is TGTGCCAGCAGCTCCGGGGACTTCTGCGAGCAGTACTTC. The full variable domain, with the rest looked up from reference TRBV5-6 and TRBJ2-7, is DAGVTQSPTHLIKTRGQQVTLRCSPKSGHDTVSWYQQALGQGPQFIFQYYEEEERQRGNFPDRFSGHQFPNYSSELNVNALLLGDSALYLCASSSGDFCEQYFGPGTRLTVT.

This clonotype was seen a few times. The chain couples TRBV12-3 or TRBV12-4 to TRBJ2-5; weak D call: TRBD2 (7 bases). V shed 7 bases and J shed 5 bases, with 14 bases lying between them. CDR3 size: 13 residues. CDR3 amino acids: CASTLGGGETQYF. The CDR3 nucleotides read TGTGCCAGCACCTTGGGAGGGGGTGAGACCCAGTACTTC.

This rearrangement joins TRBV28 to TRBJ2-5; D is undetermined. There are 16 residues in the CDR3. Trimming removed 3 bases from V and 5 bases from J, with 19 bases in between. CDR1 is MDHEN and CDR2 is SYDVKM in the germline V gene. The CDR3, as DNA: TGTGCCAGCAGTTTTGCGCCAATGACGGCGCAGGAGACCCAGTACTTC. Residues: CASSFAPMTAQETQYF.

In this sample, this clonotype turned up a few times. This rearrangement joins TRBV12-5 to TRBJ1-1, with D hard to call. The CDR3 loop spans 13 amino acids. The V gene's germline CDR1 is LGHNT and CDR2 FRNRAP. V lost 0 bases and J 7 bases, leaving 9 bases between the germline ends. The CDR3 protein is CASGLVLRDEAFF. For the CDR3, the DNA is TGTGCTAGTGGTTTGGTACTGAGGGATGAAGCTTTCTTT. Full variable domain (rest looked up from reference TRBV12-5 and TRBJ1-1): DARVTQTPRHKVTEMGQEVTMRCQPILGHNTVFWYRQTMMQGLELLAYFRNRAPLDDSGMPKDRFSAEMPDATLATLKIQPSEPRDSAVYFCASGLVLRDEAFFGQGTRLTVV.

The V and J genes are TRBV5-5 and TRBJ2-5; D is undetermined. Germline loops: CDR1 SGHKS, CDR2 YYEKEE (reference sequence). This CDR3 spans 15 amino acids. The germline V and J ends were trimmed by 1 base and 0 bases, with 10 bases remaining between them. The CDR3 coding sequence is TGTGCCAGCAGCTTGTCCTTACAAGACCAAGAGACCCAGTACTTC. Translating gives CASSLSLQDQETQYF.

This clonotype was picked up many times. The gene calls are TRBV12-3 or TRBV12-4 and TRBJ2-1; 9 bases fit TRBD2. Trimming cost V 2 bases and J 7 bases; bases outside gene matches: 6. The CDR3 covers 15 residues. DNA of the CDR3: TGTGCCAGCAGTTTACTCGCGGGAGGGTTAAATGAGCAGTTCTTC. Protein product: CASSLLAGGLNEQFF.

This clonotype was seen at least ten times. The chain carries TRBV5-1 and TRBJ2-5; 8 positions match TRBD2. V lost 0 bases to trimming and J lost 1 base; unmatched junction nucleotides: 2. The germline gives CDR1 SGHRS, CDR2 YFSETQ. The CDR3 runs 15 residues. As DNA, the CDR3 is TGCGCCAGCAGCTTGGAGCGGGGGCCCCAAGAGACCCAGTACTTC. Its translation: CASSLERGPQETQYF.

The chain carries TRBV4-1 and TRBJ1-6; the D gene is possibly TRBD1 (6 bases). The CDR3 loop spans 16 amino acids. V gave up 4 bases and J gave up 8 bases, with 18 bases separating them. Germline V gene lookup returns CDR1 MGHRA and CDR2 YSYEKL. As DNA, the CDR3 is TGCGCCAGCAGCCGAGGCCCGGGGGGCTCGGATTCACCCCTCCACTTT. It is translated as CASSRGPGGSDSPLHF.

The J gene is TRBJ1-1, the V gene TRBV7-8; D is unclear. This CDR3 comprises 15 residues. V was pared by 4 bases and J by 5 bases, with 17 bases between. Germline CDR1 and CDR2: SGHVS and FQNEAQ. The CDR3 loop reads CASSYHSRLGTEAFF. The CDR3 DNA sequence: TGTGCCAGCAGCTACCACTCCCGCTTGGGGACTGAAGCTTTCTTT.

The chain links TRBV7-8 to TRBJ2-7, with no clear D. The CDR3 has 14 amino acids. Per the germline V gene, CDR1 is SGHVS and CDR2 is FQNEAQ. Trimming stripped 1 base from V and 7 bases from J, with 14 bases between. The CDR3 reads CASSLGGPAREQYV. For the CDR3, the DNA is TGTGCCAGCAGCTTAGGTGGCCCAGCTCGGGAGCAGTACGTC.

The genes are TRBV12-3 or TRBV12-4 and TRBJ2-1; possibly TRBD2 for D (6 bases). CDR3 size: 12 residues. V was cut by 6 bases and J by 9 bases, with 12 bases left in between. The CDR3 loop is CASSPTSFEQFF. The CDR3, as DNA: TGTGCCAGCAGCCCGACTAGTTTTGAGCAGTTCTTC.

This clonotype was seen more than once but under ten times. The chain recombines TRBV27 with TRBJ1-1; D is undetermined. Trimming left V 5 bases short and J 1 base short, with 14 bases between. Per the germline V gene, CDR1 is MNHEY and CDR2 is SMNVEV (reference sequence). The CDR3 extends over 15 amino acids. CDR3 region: CASSRNSRSNTEAFF. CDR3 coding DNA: TGTGCCAGCAGTCGTAATAGCCGGTCGAACACTGAAGCTTTCTTT.

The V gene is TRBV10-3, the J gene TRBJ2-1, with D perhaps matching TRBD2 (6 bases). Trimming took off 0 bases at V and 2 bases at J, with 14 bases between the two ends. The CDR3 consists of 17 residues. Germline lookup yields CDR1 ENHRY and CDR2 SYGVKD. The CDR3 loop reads CAISESLAEKTYNEQFF. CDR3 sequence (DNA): TGTGCCATCAGTGAGTCTTTAGCGGAGAAGACCTACAATGAGCAGTTCTTC.